This T cell receptor (beta chain) was obtained from a study of T cell responses to AZD1222 COVID-19 vaccine. The protocol was immunoSEQ multiplex PCR, while the TCRdb copy is restricted to in-frame clones and leaves out a portion. The repertoire holds tens of thousands of clones, with around 87% as singletons. V lost 1 base and J 0 bases, leaving 12 bases between the germline ends. Per the germline V gene, CDR1 is MDHEN and CDR2 is SYDVKM. The CDR3 runs to 17 residues. The sequence was obtained from an adult in good health. Here the sequenced sample was peripheral blood, taken on day 0 of AZD1222 vaccination. The chain combines TRBV28 with TRBJ1-4; D not certain. The CDR3 reads CASSLFRGRATNEKLFF. CDR3 sequence (DNA): TGTGCCAGCAGTTTATTCAGAGGCCGCGCAACTAATGAAAAACTGTTTTTT. The full variable domain, rest sourced from reference TRBV28 and TRBJ1-4, is DVKVTQSSRYLVKRTGEKVFLECVQDMDHENMFWYRQDPGLGLRLIYFSYDVKMKEKGDIPEGYSVSREKKERFSLILESASTNQTSMYLCASSLFRGRATNEKLFFGSGTQLSVL.